Shown below are 31 T cell receptor beta chains from a single sample sequenced in a study of blood T cells in healthy people across ages (dated by TCRdb to between 2014 and 2017). Libraries were built with 5' RACE. The data were produced on an Illumina HiSeq 2500. A second PCR of about 7 to 12 cycles was run with a J-beta primer mix and a sample-barcoded 5' primer. Through fastp at Q25 and MiXCR, TCRdb rebuilt clones from the public reads, retaining in-frame beta chains. Each CDR3 protein appears once, grouped with its most common genes and DNA. The sample includes over 950,000 distinct CDR3 sequences, with just over 50% observed a single time. The ten largest clones represent roughly 23% of the sample. Sequencing was carried out using blood. These receptors were obtained from a woman between 55 and 75 years old in good health.

This clonotype was counted only a few times. A much larger clone lies a single base off, so this may be a read error. Here the CDR3 reads CSVCSYEQYF. The CDR3 DNA follows: TGCAGCGTTTGCAGCTACGAGCAGTACTTC. This chain joins TRBV29-1 and TRBJ2-4; D is unclear. The DNA end is more similar to TRBJ2-7, so the J call may be wrong. CDR3 length: 10 residues. CDR1 is SQVTM, CDR2 ANQGSEA, per germline.

The chain employs TRBV28 and TRBJ1-5, with D possibly being TRBD1 (5 bases). This CDR3 region has 15 residues. V dropped 5 bases and J dropped 7 bases, with 18 bases sitting between them. Germline loops: CDR1 MDHEN, CDR2 SYDVKM. The CDR3 coding sequence is TGTGCCAGCAGTCTGTTTAGGGGTTCACAGCAGCCCCAGCATTTT. Its translation: CASSLFRGSQQPQHF. The full variable domain, rest sourced from reference TRBV28 and TRBJ1-5, is DVKVTQSSRYLVKRTGEKVFLECVQDMDHENMFWYRQDPGLGLRLIYFSYDVKMKEKGDIPEGYSVSREKKERFSLILESASTNQTSMYLCASSLFRGSQQPQHFGDGTRLSIL.

This clonotype was observed a handful of times. The chain links TRBV28 to TRBJ1-1; D is unclear. V was trimmed by 8 bases and J by 5 bases, leaving 12 bases between them. This CDR3 comprises 12 residues. CDR1 and CDR2 (germline): MDHEN, SYDVKM. This CDR3 is CASRPRGTEAFF. The CDR3 nucleotides read TGTGCCAGCCGACCTCGGGGTACTGAAGCTTTCTTT.

This clonotype turned up a few times. J is TRBJ1-4 and V is TRBV11-2, with 8 nucleotides matching TRBD1. There are 15 residues in the CDR3. The V segment lost 4 bases and the J segment 5 bases; nucleotides outside the gene matches: 6. Looked up from germline, CDR1 is SGHAT and CDR2 is FQNNGV. The CDR3 DNA follows: TGTGCCAGCAGCTCATGGACAGGGCCGAATGAAAAACTGTTTTTT. It codes for CASSSWTGPNEKLFF.

This chain connects TRBV20-1 to TRBJ2-1; 9 bases agree with TRBD2. J lost 3 bases, V lost 5 bases, and 8 bases had no gene match. Germline-derived CDR1 and CDR2 are DFQATT and SNEGSKA (reference sequence). CDR3 size: 15 residues. CDR3 DNA: TGCAGTGCTGCATCCGGGACTAGCAGCTACAATGAGCAGTTCTTC. It translates to CSAASGTSSYNEQFF.

The rearrangement uses TRBV10-3 and TRBJ2-7; a possible D gene is TRBD2 (6 bases). With 0 bases removed from V and 5 bases from J, the gap between germline ends came to 11 bases. The CDR3 spans 14 residues. Germline V gene data show CDR1 as ENHRY and CDR2 as SYGVKD. This chain's CDR3 is CAISESGLLDEQYF. CDR3 sequence (DNA): TGTGCCATCAGTGAGTCGGGACTCCTAGACGAGCAGTACTTC.

This clonotype was detected a few times. The rearrangement uses TRBV12-3 or TRBV12-4 and TRBJ2-4; 9 bases match TRBD2. The J segment lost 5 bases and the V segment lost 6 bases, leaving 5 bases of the junction unmatched. There are 14 residues in the CDR3. CDR3 DNA sequence: TGTGCCAGCAGCCAAGCGGGAGGACAAAACATTCAGTACTTC. It translates to CASSQAGGQNIQYF.

In regard to this clonotype: One end of the junction fails to match germline, which may point to a read error. This chain links TRBV7-9 with TRBJ1-6; 7 nucleotides match TRBD1. The CDR3 runs to 16 residues. CDR1 is SEHNR and CDR2 is FQNEAQ in the germline V gene (reference sequence). CDR3 sequence reads: CASSPRGSGYSSPLHF. For the CDR3, the DNA is TGTGCCAGCAGCCCCAGGGGGTCTGGCTATAGTTCACCCCTCCACTTT. The variable domain in full, completed from reference TRBV7-9 and TRBJ1-6, reads DTGVSQNPRHKITKRGQNVTFRCDPISEHNRLYWYRQTLGQGPEFLTYFQNEAQLEKSRLLSDRFSAERPKGSFSTLEIQRTEQGDSAMYLCASSPRGSGYSSPLHFGNGTRLTVT.

This clonotype was picked up a small number of times. CDR3 DNA: TGCGCCAGCAGCCAAGGCGGGCCAGATACCGAGCAGTACTTC. Its translation is CASSQGGPDTEQYF. The V call is TRBV4-1, the J call TRBJ2-5; D is perhaps TRBD2 (5 bases). The J call is uncertain, as TRBJ2-7 better fits the DNA end. This CDR3 has 14 residues. Germline V gene data show CDR1 as MGHRA and CDR2 as YSYEKL.

This clonotype has more than one count but fewer than ten. The J gene is TRBJ2-3, the V gene TRBV20-1; 10 bases align to TRBD2. Germline CDR1 DFQATT, CDR2 SNEGSKA (reference sequence). This CDR3 spans 17 amino acids. Trimming at V came to 1 base and at J to 4 bases, leaving 11 bases not matched to a gene. The DNA for the CDR3 is TGCAGTGCTAGAGGAGGAACTAAGCGGGAGGGCCCAGATACGCAGTATTTT. Translating gives CSARGGTKREGPDTQYF.

This chain links TRBV10-3 with TRBJ2-4; 10 bases fit TRBD1. Germline CDR1 and CDR2: ENHRY and SYGVKD. After removal of 1 base from V and 6 bases from J, the junction contained 3 bases not matched to a gene. The CDR3 is made up of 15 amino acids. This CDR3 is CAISEFRDRGNIQYF. The DNA of the CDR3 is TGTGCCATCAGTGAGTTCCGGGACAGGGGAAACATTCAGTACTTC.

The chain carries TRBV7-9 and TRBJ2-3; perhaps D is TRBD1 or TRBD2 (5 bases each). The V gene lost 8 bases and the J gene lost 2 bases, with 11 bases spanning the gap. The germline V gene encodes CDR1 SEHNR and CDR2 FQNEAQ (reference sequence). The CDR3 contains 13 residues. This chain's CDR3 is CASEGQSTDTQYF. The CDR3 nucleotides read TGTGCCAGCGAGGGGCAATCCACAGATACGCAGTATTTT.

This clonotype was counted between two and nine times. The chain couples TRBV29-1 to TRBJ2-1; 7 bases match TRBD2. The germline V gene has CDR1 SQVTM and CDR2 ANQGSEA. Trimming took 5 bases from V and 7 from J; bases not matched to a gene: 11. CDR3 length: 14 residues. The CDR3 DNA sequence: TGCAGCGTTCCTTTTGCGGGAGCTGGGAATGAGCAGTTCTTC. This encodes CSVPFAGAGNEQFF.

This chain connects TRBV3-1 to TRBJ2-5; 12 nucleotides align to TRBD2. Trimming removed 0 bases from V and 11 bases from J; junction bases left unmatched: 10. The CDR3 sequence is 16 residues long. Germline CDR1 and CDR2: LGHDT and YNNKEL (reference sequence). The CDR3 DNA reads as TGTGCCAGCAGCCAAGACAAACTAGCGGGAGGTGATGAGCAGTACTTC. Protein product: CASSQDKLAGGDEQYF.

The chain uses TRBV15 and TRBJ2-3; a weak D match, TRBD2 (5 bases). V was pared by 1 base and J by 2 bases, with 10 bases between. The CDR3 covers 15 residues. Germline V gene lookup returns CDR1 LNHNV and CDR2 YYDKDF (reference sequence). The chain's CDR3 is CATSRVSGTTDTQYF. In nucleotides, the CDR3 is TGTGCCACCAGCAGAGTCAGCGGAACCACAGATACGCAGTATTTT. Supplemented by reference TRBV15 and TRBJ2-3, the full variable domain reads DAMVIQNPRYQVTQFGKPVTLSCSQTLNHNVMYWYQQKSSQAPKLLFHYYDKDFNNEADTPDNFQSRRPNTSFCFLDIRSPGLGDTAMYLCATSRVSGTTDTQYFGPGTRLTVL.

This chain connects TRBV6-5 to TRBJ2-7; TRBD2 matches at 9 bases. V trimming: 2 bases; J trimming: 4 bases; junction bases outside the gene matches: 9. CDR1 is MNHEY, CDR2 SVGAGI, per germline. The CDR3 spans 16 residues. In DNA, the CDR3 is TGTGCCAGCAGTTACGGCCAGCGGGAGGAAGGATACGAGCAGTACTTC. Translation gives CASSYGQREEGYEQYF.

The CDR3 sequence is CASSQNRDRGFDTQYF. The CDR3 DNA reads TGCGCCAGCAGCCAAAACCGGGACAGGGGTTTCGATACGCAGTATTTT. This chain joins TRBV4-1 and TRBJ2-3, with 10 bases that match TRBD1. The length of the CDR3 is 16 residues. The germline gives CDR1 MGHRA, CDR2 YSYEKL. V shed 2 bases, J shed 6 bases, and the junction held 8 bases outside the gene matches.

This clonotype was seen a few times. The chain links TRBV10-3 to TRBJ1-5, with 8 bases identical to TRBD1. CDR1 is ENHRY and CDR2 is SYGVKD in the germline V gene. After removal of 6 bases from V and 6 bases from J, the junction contained 7 bases not matched to a gene. This CDR3 is built from 14 residues. The CDR3 DNA reads as TGTGCCATCAGCCAGGACAGGGCGCGTCAGCCCCAGCATTTT. It translates to CAISQDRARQPQHF.

The V call is TRBV30, the J call TRBJ1-5; weak D call: TRBD1 (6 bases). Trimming stripped 2 bases from V and 6 bases from J, with 14 bases between. This CDR3 is built from 14 residues. Looked up from germline, CDR1 is GTSNPN and CDR2 is SVGIG (reference sequence). The CDR3 region is CAWSKTGKVQPQHF. For the CDR3, the DNA is TGTGCCTGGAGTAAAACAGGGAAGGTTCAGCCCCAGCATTTT.

The J gene is TRBJ2-4, the V gene TRBV28, with TRBD2 as a possible D gene (7 bases). Germline V lookup: CDR1 MDHEN, CDR2 SYDVKM. Between the trimmed V and J ends, which lost 8 bases and 0 bases, there was a span of 14 bases. The CDR3 loop spans 15 amino acids. The chain's CDR3 is CASGGGLIAKNIQYF. The CDR3 DNA follows: TGTGCCAGCGGGGGGGGCCTTATAGCCAAAAACATTCAGTACTTC.

The chain links TRBV6-1 to TRBJ1-4, with TRBD1 matching over 7 bases. Germline assignment: CDR1 MNHNS and CDR2 SASEGT. The CDR3 is made up of 13 amino acids. V dropped 7 bases and J dropped 5; count of bases not matched to a gene: 4. CDR3 amino acids: CASNRDRNEKLFF. DNA of the CDR3: TGTGCCAGCAACCGGGACAGAAATGAAAAACTGTTTTTT.

This chain joins TRBV7-3 and TRBJ2-3; no clear D gene. V dropped 1 base and J dropped 3 bases, with 14 bases sitting between them. The CDR3 has 16 amino acids. Germline V CDR1 and CDR2: SGHTA, FQGTGA. This CDR3 is CASSLSSGKGTDTQYF. The CDR3 DNA reads TGTGCCAGCAGCTTAAGTAGTGGTAAAGGAACAGATACGCAGTATTTT.

This clonotype was seen only once. V is TRBV6-2 or TRBV6-3 and J is TRBJ2-7; D gene ambiguous. Trimming stripped 7 bases from V and 2 bases from J, with 12 bases between. Germline V gene data show CDR1 as MNHEY and CDR2 as SVGEGT. This CDR3 has 13 residues. The chain's CDR3 is CASNEPLAYEQYF. The CDR3 coding sequence is TGTGCCAGCAACGAACCCCTTGCCTACGAGCAGTACTTC.

This clonotype was observed once. V and J are TRBV15 and TRBJ2-1; 8 nucleotides line up with TRBD2. This CDR3 contains 18 residues. The germline V gene encodes CDR1 LNHNV and CDR2 YYDKDF (reference sequence). V gave up 0 bases and J gave up 0 bases; unmatched junction bases: 7. CDR3: CATSRDLAGYSSYNEQFF. CDR3 sequence (DNA): TGTGCCACCAGCAGAGATCTAGCGGGCTATAGCTCCTACAATGAGCAGTTCTTC.

The rearrangement links TRBV11-2 to TRBJ2-3; no clear D. CDR1 is SGHAT, CDR2 FQNNGV, per germline. This CDR3 has 14 amino acids. Trimming stripped 5 bases from V and 0 bases from J, with 9 bases between. CDR3: CASSRLESTDTQYF. CDR3 DNA sequence: TGTGCCAGCAGCAGATTAGAGAGCACAGATACGCAGTATTTT.

In this sample, this clonotype turned up many times. The chain joins TRBV29-1 to TRBJ2-7; D is unclear. The CDR3 has 12 residues. Deletions cut 4 bases from V and 2 bases from J, with 9 bases between. The V gene's germline CDR1 is SQVTM and CDR2 ANQGSEA. This CDR3 reads CSVAQDPYEQYF. The CDR3 DNA follows: TGCAGCGTTGCTCAGGACCCCTACGAGCAGTACTTC.

The sample holds a few counts of this clonotype. J is TRBJ2-1 and V is TRBV11-3; 9 nucleotides align to TRBD2. The junction had 7 bases not matched to a gene; V was cut back by 3 bases and J by 7 bases. The V gene's germline CDR1 is SGHNT and CDR2 YENEEA. The CDR3 has 15 residues. As DNA, the CDR3 is TGTGCCAGCAGCTTGGTAGCGGGAGTAATGAATGAGCAGTTCTTC. Translation gives CASSLVAGVMNEQFF. The full variable domain, completed using reference TRBV11-3 and TRBJ2-1, is EAGVVQSPRYKIIEKKQPVAFWCNPISGHNTLYWYLQNLGQGPELLIRYENEEAVDDSQLPKDRFSAERLKGVDSTLKIQPAELGDSAVYLCASSLVAGVMNEQFFGPGTRLTVL.

The chain combines TRBV9 with TRBJ1-6; 7 bases match TRBD1. J gave up 14 bases and V 0 bases, and 5 bases lay outside the gene matches. Germline V lookup: CDR1 SGDLS, CDR2 YYNGEE. The CDR3 loop spans 13 amino acids. CDR3 protein: CASSVEGQSSLHF. CDR3 nucleotides: TGTGCCAGCAGCGTAGAGGGACAGAGCTCCCTCCACTTT.

The rearrangement links TRBV24-1 to TRBJ2-3, with 9 bases that match TRBD1. V lost 4 bases to trimming and J lost 5 bases; unmatched junction nucleotides: 12. Germline lookup yields CDR1 KGHDR and CDR2 SFDVKD. The CDR3 is made up of 17 amino acids. The CDR3 DNA sequence: TGTGCCACCAGTGACCCCGAAACAGGGGGCGCGGTAGATACGCAGTATTTT. Its translation is CATSDPETGGAVDTQYF.

This chain links TRBV12-3 or TRBV12-4 with TRBJ1-1; D is ambiguous. The CDR3 extends over 15 amino acids. The ends were cut back, 5 bases at V and 2 bases at J, with 15 bases in the middle. The CDR3 sequence is CASSPGGSLNTEAFF. In DNA form, the CDR3 reads TGTGCCAGCAGTCCCGGAGGGAGCCTAAACACTGAAGCTTTCTTT.

A few counts support this clonotype. The V call is TRBV27, the J call TRBJ2-7; 8 nucleotides line up with TRBD2. This CDR3 is built from 15 residues. The ends lost 5 bases at V and 2 bases at J; junction bases unmatched: 8. Germline values: CDR1 MNHEY, CDR2 SMNVEV (reference sequence). The DNA for the CDR3 is TGTGCCAGCAGTCCCAGACTAGCGCTAGCCTACGAGCAGTACTTC. It specifies CASSPRLALAYEQYF.